These T cell receptor beta chains were read from a single sample in a study of monozygotic twins with inflammatory bowel disease. TCRdb re-called the 5' RACE reads and catalogs CDR3 proteins one per entry, DNA excluded. The listing records about 350,000 distinct CDR3 sequences. Material: blood. The receptor set was obtained from a human donor with ulcerative colitis or Crohn's disease, or a healthy co-twin of an affected twin (not recorded which). Each CDR3 is given with its conserved first and last residue.

cdr3_aa | j_call | v_call
CASSPQVGTVQYF | TRBJ2-7 | TRBV14
CASSAGTSGTASVYEQYF | TRBJ2-7 | TRBV7-8
CSAPLGNEQFF | TRBJ2-1 | TRBV20-1
CASSPPEAPYNEQFF | TRBJ2-1 | TRBV5-1
CSVHPTGDTEAFF | TRBJ1-1 | TRBV29-1
CASSLARVTEDGELFF | TRBJ2-2 | TRBV5-1
CASSEGTSVYHEQFF | TRBJ2-1 | TRBV9
CASGPDRDESPLHF | TRBJ1-6 | TRBV12-5
CSASPPLTIGRDQPQHF | TRBJ1-5 | TRBV20-1
CASSDLDRDYEQYF | TRBJ2-7 | TRBV19
CASSRIRVSYNEQFF | TRBJ2-1 | TRBV14
CSASPMARGRTGELFF | TRBJ2-2 | TRBV20-1
CASSQLAGVEYNEQFF | TRBJ2-1 | TRBV5-1
CSARDFDLLVGNEQFF | TRBJ2-1 | TRBV20-1
CASSSREARDEQYF | TRBJ2-7 | TRBV5-1
CASSQGHLSNYGYTF | TRBJ1-2 | TRBV19
CATSREGTSVSNEQFF | TRBJ2-1 | TRBV15